The source of this TCR beta chain is a study of blood T cells in healthy people across ages. Regarding the study as a whole: Diversity estimated from one million T cells was considered an underestimate.

A sample-barcoded 5' primer and a J-beta primer mix were used in a second PCR of roughly 7 to 11 cycles. TCRdb re-called the 5' RACE reads with MiXCR, one entry per CDR3 protein. Here the sample spans roughly 800,000 distinct CDR3 sequences, approximately 25% being singletons. V lost 4 bases, J lost 4 bases, and 4 bases stayed unmatched. This CDR3 comprises 13 residues. Germline lookup yields CDR1 SQVTM and CDR2 ANQGSEA. This clonotype has a handful of counts. What it recognizes is unknown. Separately, the same data were catalogued under a study of T cells of mothers and their children. Turning to that study: Study donors consisted of a few healthy Caucasian mothers and their six children.

This sequence originates from a boy aged 10-17 years in good health. J is TRBJ2-1 and V is TRBV29-1; 7 nucleotides agree with TRBD2. Sequencing input: blood. DNA for the CDR3: TGCAGCGTTGCCAGCGGGGCTTACAATGAGCAGTTCTTC. It specifies CSVASGAYNEQFF.